A single sample is the source of the 27 T cell receptor beta chains below, sequenced in a study of cytomegalovirus exposure and HLA in healthy donors. PCR was performed using 60 Vbeta and 13 Jbeta primers. Some clones are missing from TCRdb's copy, which holds only in-frame ones; the method was immunoSEQ multiplex PCR. This sample yields around 170,000 clones, of which roughly 80% are seen a single time; 6.3% belongs to the top ten. The sequenced sample was PBMCs. The receptors originated from a man between 35 and 55 years old in good health and CMV-seropositive.

This chain joins TRBV7-8 and TRBJ2-4; 12 positions match TRBD1. The CDR3 contains 16 residues. Unmatched junction bases numbered 3, after V lost 4 bases and J lost 2 bases. Germline values: CDR1 SGHVS, CDR2 FQNEAQ. For the CDR3, the DNA is TGTGCCAGCAGCTCCGGGACAGGGGGCCCCAAAAACATTCAGTACTTC. Translation gives CASSSGTGGPKNIQYF.

This clone was counted once. Here the CDR3 DNA reads TGTGCCAGTAGTATATTATCCGGGGACGAGCAGTACTTC. Translating it yields CASSILSGDEQYF. This rearrangement joins TRBV19 to TRBJ2-7, with D perhaps matching TRBD2 (5 bases). The CDR3 extends over 13 amino acids. The V gene's germline CDR1 is LNHDA and CDR2 SQIVND (reference sequence). Trimming stripped 2 bases from V and 5 bases from J, with 10 bases between. The full variable domain, its missing parts supplied by reference TRBV19 and TRBJ2-7, is DGGITQSPKYLFRKEGQNVTLSCEQNLNHDAMYWYRQDPGQGLRLIYYSQIVNDFQKGDIAEGYSVSREKKESFPLTVTSAQKNPTAFYLCASSILSGDEQYFGPGTRLTVT.

The chain recombines TRBV4-1 with TRBJ2-1; 8 bases fit TRBD1. The CDR3 has 16 residues. The junction had 7 bases not matched to a gene; V was cut back by 3 bases and J by 3 bases. CDR1 and CDR2 from the germline V gene are MGHRA and YSYEKL. In DNA form, the CDR3 reads TGCGCCAGCAGCCAGGCATACAGGGGGAGCTACAATGAGCAGTTCTTC. Its protein product is CASSQAYRGSYNEQFF.

The rearrangement uses TRBV7-6 and TRBJ1-1, with a weak D call TRBD1 (5 bases). The CDR3 length is 13 residues. V was clipped by 1 base and J by 7 bases, with 10 bases between them. Looked up from germline, CDR1 is SGHVS and CDR2 is FNYEAQ. Here the CDR3 reads CASSLGGQGEAFF. CDR3 in DNA: TGTGCCAGCAGCTTAGGAGGTCAGGGTGAAGCTTTCTTT.

This clone has more than one count but fewer than ten. V gene TRBV30 combines with J gene TRBJ1-2, with 7 bases identical to TRBD1. The CDR3 is made up of 15 amino acids. Germline V CDR1 and CDR2: GTSNPN, SVGIG (reference sequence). V was pared by 2 bases and J by 1 base, with 7 bases of the junction left unmatched. CDR3 loop: CAWSPTGSHNYGYTF. The CDR3 bases are TGTGCCTGGAGTCCGACAGGGTCGCATAACTATGGCTACACCTTC.

CDR3 nucleotide sequence: TGTGCCAGCAGCCTACTAGCGGGGGCCCTAACCTACGAGCAGTACTTC. Translated, it gives CASSLLAGALTYEQYF. The V and J genes are TRBV27 and TRBJ2-7, with 11 bases matching TRBD2. V was pared by 6 bases and J by 2 bases, with 9 bases of the junction left unmatched. This CDR3 comprises 16 residues. The V gene's germline CDR1 is MNHEY and CDR2 SMNVEV (reference sequence).

The V gene is TRBV19, the J gene TRBJ2-5; the match to TRBD1 covers 8 bases. Germline CDR1 is LNHDA and CDR2 is SQIVND (reference sequence). The CDR3 has 16 residues. The trim removed 3 bases at V and 1 base at J, leaving 7 bases unmatched. The CDR3 nucleotides read TGTGCCAGTAGTATCTCAGGGGGCCAGTCCCAAGAGACCCAGTACTTC. As protein: CASSISGGQSQETQYF.

The chain carries TRBV30 and TRBJ2-1, with TRBD2 matching over 9 bases. The CDR3 extends over 14 amino acids. V lost 7 bases and J lost 4; bases outside the gene matches: 8. CDR1 is GTSNPN and CDR2 is SVGIG in the germline V gene (reference sequence). The CDR3 sequence: CAFGGLAKYNEQFF. CDR3 nucleotide sequence: TGTGCCTTCGGCGGACTAGCGAAATACAATGAGCAGTTCTTC.

The chain uses TRBV5-1 and TRBJ1-5; D ambiguous. This CDR3 has 13 residues. V was shortened by 3 bases and J by 7 bases, with 11 bases between the two germline ends. Germline V gene lookup returns CDR1 SGHRS and CDR2 YFSETQ. Written as DNA, the CDR3 is TGCGCCAGCAGCTCTCGCCCCCAGCAGCCCCAGCATTTT. As protein: CASSSRPQQPQHF.

The gene calls are TRBV7-2 and TRBJ1-5; D not resolved. The V gene lost 5 bases and the J gene lost 1 base, with 12 bases spanning the gap. This CDR3 comprises 15 residues. In germline, CDR1 is SGHTA, CDR2 FQGNSA. The CDR3 reads CASSPVPRSNQPQHF. DNA for the CDR3: TGTGCCAGCAGCCCCGTTCCCCGGAGCAATCAGCCCCAGCATTTT.

The rearrangement uses TRBV5-1 and TRBJ2-7, with D perhaps matching TRBD1 (5 bases). V was trimmed by 1 base and J by 5 bases, leaving 10 bases between them. The CDR3 extends over 13 amino acids. Germline V gene lookup returns CDR1 SGHRS and CDR2 YFSETQ. The CDR3 region has the DNA TGCGCCAGCAGCTTGTCTCCAGGGAACGAGCAGTACTTC. Protein sequence: CASSLSPGNEQYF.

This clone was counted between two and nine times. The CDR3 protein is CASSILPSADPYEQYF. The DNA of the CDR3 is TGTGCCAGTAGTATTCTTCCTAGCGCGGATCCCTACGAGCAGTACTTC. J is TRBJ2-5 and V is TRBV19; a weak D match, TRBD2 (6 bases). The J call is in doubt because the DNA end fits TRBJ2-7 better. Per germline, CDR1 LNHDA and CDR2 SQIVND (reference sequence). The CDR3 totals 16 residues.

V usage is TRBV15 and J usage is TRBJ2-3; D unclear. This CDR3 has 15 amino acids. CDR1 is LNHNV and CDR2 is YYDKDF in the germline V gene (reference sequence). Trimming stripped 4 bases from V and 0 bases from J, with 11 bases between. CDR3 sequence reads: CATSTYRSSTDTQYF. CDR3 DNA sequence: TGTGCCACCAGCACTTACAGATCTAGCACAGATACGCAGTATTTT.

The chain uses TRBV7-3 and TRBJ2-5, with a tentative D call TRBD2 (6 bases). CDR3 length equals 14 residues. The germline gives CDR1 SGHTA, CDR2 FQGTGA. V gave up 0 bases and J gave up 10 bases, with 15 bases separating them. CDR3 bases: TGTGCCAGCAGCTTAACAGGGACGGGGGATGACCAGTACTTC. Amino acids: CASSLTGTGDDQYF.

The chain links TRBV7-2 to TRBJ1-2; D call uncertain. The ends were cut back, 1 base at V and 7 bases at J, with 7 bases in the middle. This CDR3 has 12 residues. Germline CDR1 and CDR2: SGHTA and FQGNSA. The CDR3 DNA reads TGTGCCAGCAGCTTAGTGTCAATTGGCTACACCTTC. It yields the protein CASSLVSIGYTF.

This chain links TRBV11-2 with TRBJ2-5; 8 positions agree with TRBD1. This CDR3 has 13 residues. Germline V gene lookup returns CDR1 SGHAT and CDR2 FQNNGV. The ends lost 5 bases at V and 4 bases at J; junction bases unmatched: 3. The CDR3 is CASSPRGRETQYF. CDR3 nucleotides: TGTGCCAGCAGCCCCAGGGGGCGAGAGACCCAGTACTTC.

A single count supports this clone. The J gene is TRBJ2-2, the V gene TRBV5-1, with TRBD1 identical over 10 bases. The CDR3 spans 17 residues. CDR1 is SGHRS, CDR2 YFSETQ, per germline. Trimming removed 0 bases from V and 6 bases from J; junction bases left unmatched: 8. The CDR3 region is CASSLDGTGDRAGELFF. The CDR3 region has the DNA TGCGCCAGCAGCTTGGATGGGACAGGGGATCGAGCCGGGGAGCTGTTTTTT.

V gene TRBV5-1 combines with J gene TRBJ1-3, with a tentative D call TRBD1 (5 bases). The CDR3 totals 16 residues. The germline V and J ends were trimmed by 4 bases and 0 bases, with 14 bases remaining between them. The V gene's germline CDR1 is SGHRS and CDR2 YFSETQ. The CDR3 DNA reads TGCGCCAGCAGCCCTCTACAGGAACCCTCTGGAAACACCATATATTTT. Translation: CASSPLQEPSGNTIYF.

The chain links TRBV1 to TRBJ1-1. TRBV1 is a recognized pseudogene. This CDR3 has 16 amino acids. The CDR3 DNA is TGCACCAGCAGCCCCTTCCCTCCAAGGGGGAGGGATGAAGCTTTCTTT. Translating gives CTSSPFPPRGRDEAFF.

V is TRBV18 and J is TRBJ1-1; tentatively, D is TRBD1 (5 bases). The germline V and J ends were trimmed by 2 bases and 7 bases, with 8 bases remaining between them. Germline V CDR1 and CDR2: KGHSH, LQKENI. The length of the CDR3 is 12 residues. Here the CDR3 reads CASSPIDSEAFF. CDR3 DNA sequence: TGTGCCAGCTCACCAATCGACAGTGAAGCTTTCTTT.

As to this clone: Other DNA sequences from this sample encode an identical CDR3 as well. CDR3 protein: CASSGTGYSNQPQHF. The CDR3 DNA reads as TGTGCCAGCAGCGGGACAGGATATAGCAATCAGCCCCAGCATTTT. The chain employs TRBV6-1 and TRBJ1-5, with 8 bases lining up with TRBD1. With 6 bases clipped from V and 0 bases from J, the junction kept 4 bases outside the gene matches. Germline V CDR1 and CDR2: MNHNS, SASEGT. This CDR3 is 15 amino acids long.

The chain carries TRBV7-9 and TRBJ1-1; tentatively, D is TRBD1 (5 bases). The CDR3 loop spans 14 amino acids. CDR1 is SEHNR, CDR2 FQNEAQ, per germline (reference sequence). The V gene lost 6 bases and the J gene lost 1 base, with 12 bases spanning the gap. CDR3 loop: CASRGRGKNTEAFF. The DNA of the CDR3 is TGTGCCAGCAGAGGGAGGGGCAAGAACACTGAAGCTTTCTTT.

The chain employs TRBV9 and TRBJ2-2; D is uncertain. This CDR3 spans 12 amino acids. V lost 7 bases and J 4 bases, leaving 8 bases between the germline ends. Germline values: CDR1 SGDLS, CDR2 YYNGEE. CDR3 DNA: TGTGCCAGCGCGGAGACCACCGGGGAGCTGTTTTTT. Its protein is CASAETTGELFF.

J is TRBJ2-1 and V is TRBV10-3, with 11 nucleotides matching TRBD1. The germline gives CDR1 ENHRY, CDR2 SYGVKD. There are 16 residues in the CDR3. Trimming removed 3 bases from V and 6 bases from J; junction bases left unmatched: 7. The CDR3 nucleotides read TGTGCCATCAGTGATTCGCCAGGGACAGGGGGCAATGAGCAGTTCTTC. It yields the protein CAISDSPGTGGNEQFF.

The gene calls are TRBV5-1 and TRBJ1-3; D gene unclear. The CDR3 length is 15 residues. With 1 base removed from V and 0 bases from J, the gap between germline ends came to 8 bases. Germline loops: CDR1 SGHRS, CDR2 YFSETQ. The CDR3 here is CASSLPQDSGNTIYF. For the CDR3, the DNA is TGCGCCAGCAGCTTGCCACAAGACTCTGGAAACACCATATATTTT.

This clone was seen more than once but under ten times. The rearrangement uses TRBV6-1 and TRBJ2-7, with 8 bases lining up with TRBD1. J lost 1 base, V lost 4 bases, and 9 bases had no gene match. Per the germline V gene, CDR1 is MNHNS and CDR2 is SASEGT. The CDR3 has 16 residues. The CDR3 protein is CASSVSPGQDSYEQYF. The CDR3 nucleotides are TGTGCCAGCAGTGTATCCCCGGGACAGGATTCCTACGAGCAGTACTTC.

The V and J genes are TRBV6-6 and TRBJ1-2, with TRBD1 matching over 8 bases. Per germline, CDR1 MNHNY and CDR2 SVGAGI (reference sequence). Trimming cost V 9 bases and J 8 bases; bases outside gene matches: 11. The length of the CDR3 is 13 residues. The CDR3 nucleotides are TGTGCCAGTACTAGGACAGGGCACGGGGGCTACACCTTC. Translated, it gives CASTRTGHGGYTF.